Below are 12 T cell receptor beta chains sequenced from a single sample in a study of control samples from healthy donors and cancer patients. Sequenced by immunoSEQ multiplex PCR; TCRdb stores in-frame clones only, minus some. The table has approximately 120,000 clones, more than 85% seen once. Input material: blood. These receptors were taken from a man aged 18 to 30 in good health.

The gene calls are TRBV5-5 and TRBJ2-7; 9 nucleotides agree with TRBD1. The CDR3 consists of 14 residues. Trimming cost V 4 bases and J 2 bases; bases outside gene matches: 4. Germline CDR1 and CDR2: SGHKS and YYEKEE (reference sequence). CDR3 residues: CASSRTGAAYEQYF. Here the CDR3 DNA reads TGTGCCAGCAGCCGGACAGGGGCCGCCTACGAGCAGTACTTC.

Only one count was recorded for this clone. The chain joins TRBV9 to TRBJ1-1; D gene uncertain. Germline CDR1 is SGDLS and CDR2 is YYNGEE. The V gene lost 0 bases and the J gene lost 8 bases, with 8 bases spanning the gap. The CDR3 consists of 12 residues. Here the CDR3 reads CASSVGQTEAFF. The CDR3 DNA sequence: TGTGCCAGCAGCGTAGGTCAGACCGAAGCTTTCTTT.

V is TRBV19 and J is TRBJ1-2; the D gene is possibly TRBD1 (6 bases). V lost 3 bases and J 4 bases, leaving 12 bases between the germline ends. This CDR3 is 14 amino acids long. Germline lookup yields CDR1 LNHDA and CDR2 SQIVND (reference sequence). CDR3 in amino acids: CASSIEQGAYGYTF. CDR3 in DNA: TGTGCCAGTAGTATCGAACAGGGAGCCTATGGCTACACCTTC. The full variable domain, rest sourced from reference TRBV19 and TRBJ1-2, is DGGITQSPKYLFRKEGQNVTLSCEQNLNHDAMYWYRQDPGQGLRLIYYSQIVNDFQKGDIAEGYSVSREKKESFPLTVTSAQKNPTAFYLCASSIEQGAYGYTFGSGTRLTVV.

This clone was observed a single time. This chain joins TRBV11-3 and TRBJ1-1; possible D gene TRBD1, 5 bases. V was shortened by 3 bases and J by 3 bases, with 5 bases between the two germline ends. CDR3 length: 12 amino acids. CDR1 is SGHNT, CDR2 YENEEA, per germline. CDR3 sequence reads: CASSLGHTEAFF. CDR3 DNA sequence: TGTGCCAGCAGCTTGGGACACACTGAAGCTTTCTTT. The full variable domain, in which reference TRBV11-3 and TRBJ1-1 provide the parts outside the CDR3, is EAGVVQSPRYKIIEKKQPVAFWCNPISGHNTLYWYLQNLGQGPELLIRYENEEAVDDSQLPKDRFSAERLKGVDSTLKIQPAELGDSAVYLCASSLGHTEAFFGQGTRLTVV.

This clone was observed many times. The chain employs TRBV5-1 and TRBJ2-7, with D maybe TRBD1 (6 bases). The CDR3 extends over 13 amino acids. Trimming removed 0 bases from V and 2 bases from J, with 6 bases in between. Germline CDR1 SGHRS, CDR2 YFSETQ. CDR3 in amino acids: CASSLDRAYEQYF. The CDR3 DNA reads TGCGCCAGCAGCTTGGACAGGGCCTACGAGCAGTACTTC.

The V gene is TRBV28, the J gene TRBJ1-6, with a possible D match to TRBD1 (5 bases). Germline CDR1 is MDHEN and CDR2 is SYDVKM. Trimming shortened V by 1 base and J by 5 bases, and 9 bases separated the two germline ends. The CDR3 has 15 amino acids. The CDR3 reads CASSLSGTDNSPLHF. The CDR3 bases are TGTGCCAGCAGTTTATCAGGGACGGATAATTCACCCCTCCACTTT.

This chain uses TRBV7-2 with TRBJ1-5, with D perhaps TRBD1 (5 bases). Trimming removed 5 bases from V and 4 bases from J, with 18 bases in between. The CDR3 length is 16 residues. Germline values: CDR1 SGHTA, CDR2 FQGNSA. The CDR3 DNA follows: TGTGCCAGCAGCCCTATGGGGGGGGGAAATAATCAGCCCCAGCATTTT. Protein sequence: CASSPMGGGNNQPQHF.

This chain uses TRBV6-5 with TRBJ1-2, with unresolved D. This CDR3 comprises 10 residues. Germline assignment: CDR1 MNHEY and CDR2 SVGAGI. V lost 10 bases and J lost 7, with 10 bases in between. CDR3 residues: CATWGGGYTF. The CDR3 region has the DNA TGTGCCACCTGGGGAGGTGGCTACACCTTC.

The chain carries TRBV5-1 and TRBJ1-1; D unresolved. Germline V gives CDR1 SGHRS, CDR2 YFSETQ. The CDR3 is 15 amino acids. Trimming took 0 bases from V and 0 from J, leaving 9 bases between them. For the CDR3, the DNA is TGCGCCAGCAGCTTGGAATATGGTATGAACACTGAAGCTTTCTTT. Residues: CASSLEYGMNTEAFF.

This chain connects TRBV7-6 to TRBJ2-1; 7 bases map to TRBD2. This CDR3 contains 13 residues. The J segment lost 6 bases and the V segment lost 3 bases, leaving 2 bases of the junction unmatched. CDR1 is SGHVS, CDR2 FNYEAQ, per germline. The CDR3: CASSLRTSNEQFF. CDR3 sequence (DNA): TGTGCCAGCAGCTTGAGGACTAGCAATGAGCAGTTCTTC. Drawing the rest from reference TRBV7-6 and TRBJ2-1, the complete variable domain is GAGVSQSPRYKVTKRGQDVALRCDPISGHVSLYWYRQALGQGPEFLTYFNYEAQQDKSGLPNDRFSAERPEGSISTLTIQRTEQRDSAMYRCASSLRTSNEQFFGPGTRLTVL.

This chain joins TRBV9 and TRBJ2-1; the match to TRBD2 covers 7 bases. The V and J ends lost 0 bases and 5 bases, in that order; junction bases with no gene match: 8. The CDR3 is 16 residues long. Germline V gene lookup returns CDR1 SGDLS and CDR2 YYNGEE. The CDR3 nucleotides are TGTGCCAGCAGCGTAGCCCCGGGACTAATGAACAATGAGCAGTTCTTC. Its protein is CASSVAPGLMNNEQFF.

The chain recombines TRBV10-2 with TRBJ1-1, with D perhaps TRBD1 (5 bases). Germline lookup yields CDR1 WSHSY and CDR2 SAAADI. Trimming removed 3 bases from V and 8 bases from J, with 22 bases in between. The CDR3 sequence is 16 residues long. CDR3 sequence: CASSDLGRGTVVEAFF. CDR3 nucleotides: TGCGCCAGCAGTGATTTGGGCCGGGGCACCGTCGTAGAAGCTTTCTTT.